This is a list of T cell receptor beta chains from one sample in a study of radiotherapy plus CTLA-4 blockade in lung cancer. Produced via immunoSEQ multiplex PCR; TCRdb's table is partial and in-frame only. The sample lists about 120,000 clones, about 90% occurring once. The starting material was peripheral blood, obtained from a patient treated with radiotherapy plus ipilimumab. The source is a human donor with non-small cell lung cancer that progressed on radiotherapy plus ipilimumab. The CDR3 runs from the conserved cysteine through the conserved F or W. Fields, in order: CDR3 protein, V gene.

CASSPLGGSTDTQYF TRBV7-2
CASSSQGGFNEKLFF TRBV7-6
CASSEPGTGYQPQHF TRBV6-1
CASSLGVSGANVLTF TRBV7-8
CASTGTQETQYF TRBV18
CAWSVGGATEAFF TRBV30
CASDRGGAGEQYF TRBV2
CASSESLNTDTQYF TRBV10-2
CASRLNQETQYF TRBV5-1
CASTPLRRNTGELFF TRBV6-6
CASSYSSRPGANVLTF TRBV6-6
CATSRDGDTEAFF TRBV15
CASRTGTYSYEQYF TRBV2
CATSRAPTSGVNEQFF TRBV15
CASSRSTGTSGRYEQYF TRBV18
CASSGGGSNQPQHF TRBV2
CASSYSSTGGPYGYTF TRBV6-5
CASSISARGSEAFF TRBV6-5
CASSLLGTPDQGEFF TRBV5-1
CASSRRGQGTDTQYF TRBV6-5
CASHRGDGGYTF TRBV10-2
CASSQTGQGYSNQPQHF TRBV4-1
CASRAGTTETGELFF TRBV2
CASSVGGRGLGNEQFF TRBV9
CASSYSKGGLYGYTF TRBV6-5
CASSYFEGTGRTEAFF TRBV6-5
CASSPSVGNTGELFF TRBV7-2
CASSVEPRDSSRPSGANVLTF TRBV9
CSVEGPYRGLNTEAFF TRBV29-1
CASSPGRTYGYTF TRBV6-4
CASGLIGTSGEQYF TRBV12-5
CASSESGSEETQYF TRBV10-1
CASSLVPGLVADTQYF TRBV11-3
CSVADRAGEKLFF TRBV29-1
CARGRFAGTGFYEQYF TRBV11-3
CASSVQSYEQYF TRBV2
CARSPPRRTALTEELFF TRBV5-3
CASSVAPGRGRGVRELFF TRBV9
CASSVGRGSYNEQFF TRBV9
CASSMETGLGEAFF TRBV19
CASTLRGRRYNEQFF TRBV5-8
CASSQETGRSETQYF TRBV4-2
CASSLYGQVSEQYF TRBV18
CASSPRNNEKLFF TRBV18
CASSLSQGTDTQYF TRBV5-1
CASSYGRPSQGETQYF TRBV6-6